Sequencing of this T cell receptor (beta chain) was carried out in a study of PD-1 blockade in classical Hodgkin lymphoma. General study findings and limits: Lower baseline TCR diversity was reported for newly diagnosed patients than for healthy donors. Exclusion covered patients beginning nivolumab under 1 year post-ASCT. The study found that TCR diversity rose significantly by C4D1 in CD4+ but not CD8+ cells. Still unresolved is the cause of the repertoire differences, which may be disease activity or prior therapy.

As to this clone: What it binds is unknown.

All patients experienced relapse after autologous stem cell transplantation, and brentuximab vedotin exposure was variable. Between the trimmed V and J ends, which lost 3 bases and 7 bases, there was a span of 11 bases. Germline CDR1 and CDR2: SGDLS and YYNGEE. The CDR3 has 14 amino acids. The protocol was immunoSEQ multiplex PCR, while the TCRdb copy is restricted to in-frame clones and leaves out a portion. The sample includes about 13,000 clones, 90% to 95% seen only once; the top ten take approximately 22%. The sequences come from peripheral blood mononuclear cells (PBMCs), collected at baseline. The clonotype originates from a human donor with classical Hodgkin lymphoma. The chain has TRBV9 and TRBJ1-6; D is uncertain. The CDR3 DNA follows: TGTGCCAGCAGCGAAGACGGAAACAATTCACCCCTCCACTTT. This codes for CASSEDGNNSPLHF.